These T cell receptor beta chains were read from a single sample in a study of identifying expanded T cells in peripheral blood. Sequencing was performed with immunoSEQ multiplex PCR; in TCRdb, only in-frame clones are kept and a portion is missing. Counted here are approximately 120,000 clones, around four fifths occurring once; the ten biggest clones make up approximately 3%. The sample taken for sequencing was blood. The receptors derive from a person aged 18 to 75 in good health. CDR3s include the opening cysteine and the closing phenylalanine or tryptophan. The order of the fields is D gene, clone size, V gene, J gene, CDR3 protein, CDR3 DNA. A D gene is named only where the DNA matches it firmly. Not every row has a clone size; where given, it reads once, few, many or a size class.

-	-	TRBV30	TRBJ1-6	CAWSGRSPNSPLHF	TGTGCCTGGTCGGGCCGCAGCCCCAATTCACCCCTCCACTTT
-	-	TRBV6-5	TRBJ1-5	CASSYNSNQPQHF	TGTGCCAGCAGTTACAACAGCAATCAGCCCCAGCATTTT
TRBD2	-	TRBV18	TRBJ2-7	CASSRAGAGSGPREQYF	TGTGCCAGCTCGCGGGCGGGAGCGGGGTCTGGCCCTAGAGAGCAGTACTTC
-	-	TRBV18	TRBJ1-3	CASSPLGVGVSGNTIYF	TGTGCCAGCTCACCATTAGGGGTCGGGGTCTCTGGAAACACCATATATTTT
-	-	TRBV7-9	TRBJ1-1	CASSFDRKEAFF	TGTGCCAGCAGCTTCGACAGAAAAGAAGCTTTCTTT
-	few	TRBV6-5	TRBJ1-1	CASSLFPPGNTEAFF	TGTGCCAGCAGCTTATTCCCCCCCGGGAACACTGAAGCTTTCTTT
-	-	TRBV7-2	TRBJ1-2	CASSWEEDGYTF	TGTGCCAGCAGCTGGGAGGAAGATGGCTACACCTTC
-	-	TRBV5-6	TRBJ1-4	CASSFQTTNEKLFF	TGTGCCAGCAGCTTCCAGACAACTAATGAAAAACTGTTTTTT
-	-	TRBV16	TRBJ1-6	CASSPSGRGRGTLHF	TGTGCCAGCAGCCCCTCCGGACGGGGCCGTGGAACCCTCCACTTT
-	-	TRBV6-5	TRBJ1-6	CASSYRDNSPLHF	TGTGCCAGCAGTTACAGGGATAATTCACCCCTCCACTTT
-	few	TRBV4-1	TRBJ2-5	CASSHIVEETQYF	TGCGCCAGCAGCCATATCGTGGAAGAGACCCAGTACTTC
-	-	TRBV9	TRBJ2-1	CASSVRDSTYNEQFF	TGTGCCAGCAGCGTACGAGACAGCACATACAATGAGCAGTTCTTC
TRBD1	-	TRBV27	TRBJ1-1	CASSLVGGNTEAFF	TGTGCCAGCAGTTTAGTAGGGGGCAACACTGAAGCTTTCTTT
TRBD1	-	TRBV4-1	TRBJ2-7	CASSHSGTGEYEQYF	TGCGCCAGCAGCCACTCCGGGACAGGAGAATACGAGCAGTACTTC
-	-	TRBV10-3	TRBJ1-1	CAIRGGTEAFF	TGTGCCATCAGAGGGGGCACTGAAGCTTTCTTT
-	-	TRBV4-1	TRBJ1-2	CASSQDSSANYGYTF	TGCGCCAGCAGCCAAGACTCGTCAGCTAACTATGGCTACACCTTC
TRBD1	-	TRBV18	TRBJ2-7	CASSPLGTGHNEQYF	TGTGCCAGCTCACCGCTGGGGACAGGGCATAACGAGCAGTACTTC
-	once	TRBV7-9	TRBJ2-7	CASIGLTYEQYF	TGTGCCAGTATCGGCCTTACCTACGAGCAGTACTTC
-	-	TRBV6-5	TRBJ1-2	CASRLVQGFYGYTF	TGTGCCAGCAGACTCGTGCAGGGGTTCTATGGCTACACCTTC
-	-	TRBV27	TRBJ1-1	CASSLLGATEAFF	TGTGCCAGCAGTTTGCTGGGGGCCACTGAAGCTTTCTTT
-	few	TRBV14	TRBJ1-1	CASSQEDRKAFF	TGTGCCAGCAGCCAAGAGGACAGAAAAGCTTTCTTT
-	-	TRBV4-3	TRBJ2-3	CASSQDGKGTDTQYF	TGCGCCAGCAGCCAAGACGGTAAGGGCACAGATACGCAGTATTTT
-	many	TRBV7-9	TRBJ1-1	CASSLSGKTEAFF	TGTGCCAGCAGCTTATCCGGGAAAACTGAAGCTTTCTTT
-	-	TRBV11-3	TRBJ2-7	CASSFGGLYEQYF	TGTGCCAGCAGCTTTGGGGGGCTCTACGAGCAGTACTTC
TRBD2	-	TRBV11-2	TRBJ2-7	CASSRAGGQYEQYF	TGTGCCAGCAGCAGAGCGGGGGGGCAGTACGAGCAGTACTTC
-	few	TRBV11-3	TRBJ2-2	CASSLESGELFF	TGTGCCAGCAGCTTAGAGTCCGGGGAGCTGTTTTTT
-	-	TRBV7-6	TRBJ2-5	CASSYSGETQYF	TGTGCCAGCAGCTATTCGGGAGAGACCCAGTACTTC
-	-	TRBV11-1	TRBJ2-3	CASSLLVGSSTDTQYF	TGTGCCAGCAGCCTTCTTGTCGGGTCTAGCACAGATACGCAGTATTTT
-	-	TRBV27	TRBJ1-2	CASSLSGLTADYGYTF	TGTGCCAGCAGTTTATCGGGGCTGACGGCTGACTATGGCTACACCTTC
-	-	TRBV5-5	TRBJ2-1	CASSLDSFTYNEQFF	TGTGCCAGCAGCTTGGACAGTTTCACCTACAATGAGCAGTTCTTC
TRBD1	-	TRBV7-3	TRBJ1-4	CASSLDRVVFF	TGTGCCAGCAGCTTAGACAGGGTGGTGTTTTTT
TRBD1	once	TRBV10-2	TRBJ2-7	CASRDTGTGVSEQYF	TGCGCCAGCAGGGATACCGGGACAGGGGTAAGCGAGCAGTACTTC
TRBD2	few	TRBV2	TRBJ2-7	CASTGTSGGHEQYF	TGTGCCAGCACTGGGACTAGCGGGGGCCACGAGCAGTACTTC
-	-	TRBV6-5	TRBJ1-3	CASRLEYSGNTIYF	TGTGCCAGCAGACTAGAATACTCTGGAAACACCATATATTTT
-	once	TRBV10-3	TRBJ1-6	CAIREGPLIAPLHF	TGTGCCATCAGGGAGGGGCCTCTAATTGCACCCCTCCACTTT
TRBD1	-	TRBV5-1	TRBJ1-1	CASSLGTGVWGTEAFF	TGCGCCAGCAGCTTGGGGACAGGGGTTTGGGGCACTGAAGCTTTCTTT
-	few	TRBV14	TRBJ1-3	CASSQGTLLTGNTIYF	TGTGCCAGCAGCCAAGGGACTTTACTAACTGGAAACACCATATATTTT
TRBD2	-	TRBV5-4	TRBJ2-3	CASSLTTSGGVDTQYF	TGTGCCAGCAGCTTAACGACTAGCGGGGGAGTGGATACGCAGTATTTT
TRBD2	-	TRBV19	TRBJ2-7	CASSIAGGRYEQYF	TGTGCCAGTAGTATAGCGGGGGGGCGCTACGAGCAGTACTTC
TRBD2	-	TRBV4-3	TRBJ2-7	CASSQDKGTSGGSSYEQYF	TGCGCCAGCAGCCAAGATAAGGGGACTAGCGGGGGAAGCTCCTACGAGCAGTACTTC
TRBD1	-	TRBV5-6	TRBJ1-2	CASSLGTAGGGYTF	TGTGCCAGCAGCTTGGGTACGGCAGGGGGCGGCTACACCTTC
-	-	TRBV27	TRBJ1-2	CASSYGGNYGYTF	TGTGCCAGCAGTTACGGGGGTAACTATGGCTACACCTTC
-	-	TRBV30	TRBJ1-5	CAWSTFEGFNQPQHF	TGTGCCTGGAGTACCTTTGAGGGCTTTAATCAGCCCCAGCATTTT
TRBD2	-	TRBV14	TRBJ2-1	CASSQAGGARNEQFF	TGTGCCAGCAGCCAAGCCGGGGGGGCCCGAAATGAGCAGTTCTTC